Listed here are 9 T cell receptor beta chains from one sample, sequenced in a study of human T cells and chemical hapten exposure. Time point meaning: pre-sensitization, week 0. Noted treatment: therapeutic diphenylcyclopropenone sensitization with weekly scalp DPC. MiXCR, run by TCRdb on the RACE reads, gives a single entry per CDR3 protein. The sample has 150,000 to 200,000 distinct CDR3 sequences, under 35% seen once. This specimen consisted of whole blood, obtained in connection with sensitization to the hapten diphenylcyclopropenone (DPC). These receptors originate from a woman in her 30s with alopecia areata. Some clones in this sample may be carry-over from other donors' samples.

CDR3 region: CATNVGNSNYGYTF. The CDR3 region has the DNA TGTGCCACCAACGTGGGAAATTCTAACTATGGCTACACCTTC. V and J are TRBV15 and TRBJ1-2; D is ambiguous. Trimming took off 7 bases at V and 0 bases at J, with 12 bases between the two ends. The CDR3 totals 14 residues. Looked up from germline, CDR1 is LNHNV and CDR2 is YYDKDF (reference sequence).

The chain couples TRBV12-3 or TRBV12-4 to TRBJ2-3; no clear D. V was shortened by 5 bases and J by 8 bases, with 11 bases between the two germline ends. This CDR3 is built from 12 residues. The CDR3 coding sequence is TGTGCCAGCAGTCTTTTCGGTAGTACGCAGTATTTT. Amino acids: CASSLFGSTQYF.

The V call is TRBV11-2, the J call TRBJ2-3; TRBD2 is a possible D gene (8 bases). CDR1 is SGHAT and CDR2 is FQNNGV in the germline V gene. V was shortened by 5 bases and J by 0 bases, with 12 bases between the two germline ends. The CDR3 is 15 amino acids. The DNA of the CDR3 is TGTGCCAGCAGCCGGGAGGGACAGAGCACAGATACGCAGTATTTT. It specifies CASSREGQSTDTQYF.

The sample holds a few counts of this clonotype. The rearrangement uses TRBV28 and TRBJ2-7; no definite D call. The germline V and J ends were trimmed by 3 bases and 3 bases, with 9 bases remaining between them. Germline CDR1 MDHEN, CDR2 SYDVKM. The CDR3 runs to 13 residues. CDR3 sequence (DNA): TGTGCCAGCAGTTTCCCGGCTGGCTACGAGCAGTACTTC. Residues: CASSFPAGYEQYF.

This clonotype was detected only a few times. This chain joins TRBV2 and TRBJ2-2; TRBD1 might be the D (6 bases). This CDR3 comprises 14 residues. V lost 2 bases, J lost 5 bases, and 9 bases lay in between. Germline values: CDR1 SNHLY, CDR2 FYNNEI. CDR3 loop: CASSEQGWTGELFF. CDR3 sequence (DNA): TGTGCCAGCAGTGAACAGGGGTGGACCGGGGAGCTGTTTTTT.

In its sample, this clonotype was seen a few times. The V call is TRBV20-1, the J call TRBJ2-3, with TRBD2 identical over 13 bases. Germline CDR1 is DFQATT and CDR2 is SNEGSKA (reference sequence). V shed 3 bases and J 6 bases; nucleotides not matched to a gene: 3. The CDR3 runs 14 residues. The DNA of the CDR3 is TGCAGTGCTAGGGGACTAGCGGGGTTTGATACGCAGTATTTT. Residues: CSARGLAGFDTQYF.

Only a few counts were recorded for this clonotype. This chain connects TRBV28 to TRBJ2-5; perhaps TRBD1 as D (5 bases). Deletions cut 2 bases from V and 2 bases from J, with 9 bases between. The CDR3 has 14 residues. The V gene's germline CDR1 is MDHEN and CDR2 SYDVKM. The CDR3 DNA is TGTGCCAGCAGTTTAGACAGAGAACAAGAGACCCAGTACTTC. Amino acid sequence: CASSLDREQETQYF.

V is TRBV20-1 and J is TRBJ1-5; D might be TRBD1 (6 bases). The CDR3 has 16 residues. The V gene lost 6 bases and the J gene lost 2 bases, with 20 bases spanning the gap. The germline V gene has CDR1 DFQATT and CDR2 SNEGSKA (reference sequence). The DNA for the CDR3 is TGCAGTGCCCATCCCCGGGGGCTGGGGGGCAATCAGCCCCAGCATTTT. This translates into CSAHPRGLGGNQPQHF.

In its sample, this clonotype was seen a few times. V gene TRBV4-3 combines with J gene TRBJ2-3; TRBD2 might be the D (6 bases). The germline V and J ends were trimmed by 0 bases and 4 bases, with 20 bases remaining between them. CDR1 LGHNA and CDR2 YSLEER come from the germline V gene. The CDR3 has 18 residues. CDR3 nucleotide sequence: TGCGCCAGCAGCCAAGATAGGTTCGGAGGGTTTGGCGCAGATACGCAGTATTTT. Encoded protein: CASSQDRFGGFGADTQYF.